The 8 T cell receptor beta chains below were found in one sample sequenced in a study of blood T cell repertoires in COVID-19. Profiling relied on immunoSEQ multiplex PCR, and the TCRdb table lists in-frame clones only, not all of them. Among under 250,000 clones, about 82% were seen once, and the ten largest hold approximately 8.2%. The specimen sequenced was PBMCs or T cells enriched from blood (not recorded which). The receptors here all came from a woman aged 50 to 60 with acute COVID-19.

This chain uses TRBV5-6 with TRBJ1-6; D possibly corresponds to TRBD1 (6 bases). Germline CDR1 reads SGHDT; CDR2 reads YYEEEE. This CDR3 contains 14 residues. The V end was cut by 4 bases, the J end by 9 bases, with 14 bases between. This CDR3 reads CASSMVLGGSPLHF. The CDR3 DNA follows: TGTGCCAGCAGCATGGTCCTAGGGGGTTCACCCCTCCACTTT.

This clone was counted many times. V and J are TRBV6-2 or TRBV6-3 and TRBJ2-5, with TRBD2 identical over 10 bases. V trimming: 6 bases; J trimming: 2 bases; junction bases outside the gene matches: 6. The length of the CDR3 is 15 residues. Germline lookup yields CDR1 MNHEY and CDR2 SVGEGT. The CDR3 DNA sequence: TGTGCCAGCAGCTCCGGGACTAGCGAACAAGAGACCCAGTACTTC. Its translation is CASSSGTSEQETQYF.

CDR3 sequence (DNA): TGTGCCTCGGGGAGAGCTTACGAGCAGTACTTC. Its translation: CASGRAYEQYF. The rearrangement links TRBV12-3 or TRBV12-4 to TRBJ2-7, with a tentative D call TRBD2 (5 bases). The CDR3 loop spans 11 amino acids. V was pared by 11 bases and J by 4 bases, with 12 bases between.

Details on this clone: Compared with germline, one end of the junction differs, possibly owing to a read error. The J gene is TRBJ2-2, the V gene TRBV18; D is uncertain. Germline assignment: CDR1 KGHSH and CDR2 LQKENI. This CDR3 comprises 13 residues. The CDR3 loop reads CASSPTNNGELFF. The CDR3 bases are TGTGCCAGCTCACCAACTAACAACGGGGAGCTGTTTTTT.

This clone was counted a few times. The V and J genes are TRBV2 and TRBJ1-4; the D gene is possibly TRBD1 (5 bases). The CDR3 sequence is 14 residues long. Germline V gene data show CDR1 as SNHLY and CDR2 as FYNNEI. Trimming cost V 4 bases and J 8 bases, with 14 bases left between them. In DNA form, the CDR3 reads TGTGCCAGCAGTGTCGGAGGGGTATGGGAAAAACTGTTTTTT. Protein: CASSVGGVWEKLFF.

This clone came up once. The chain's CDR3 is CASERRGQQPQHF. The CDR3 coding sequence is TGTGCCAGCGAAAGAAGAGGGCAACAGCCCCAGCATTTT. The chain joins TRBV6-4 to TRBJ1-5; D uncertain. The CDR3 runs 13 residues. The germline V gene has CDR1 MRHNA and CDR2 SNTAGT. Trimming removed 8 bases at V and 7 bases at J, with 15 bases between.

The rearrangement uses TRBV12-2 and TRBJ2-3; TRBD2 was called by the table and not checked on the DNA. TRBV12-2 is recorded as a pseudogene. The CDR3 runs 18 residues. The CDR3 loop reads CASRFVEGTSGCTDTQYF. For the CDR3, the DNA is TGTGCAAGTCGCTTTGTAGAAGGGACTAGCGGGTGCACAGATACGCAGTATTTT.

The J gene is TRBJ2-7, the V gene TRBV18; no definite D call. Trimming took off 2 bases at V and 2 bases at J, with 10 bases between the two ends. The CDR3 contains 14 residues. The germline CDR1 and CDR2 sequences are KGHSH and LQKENI. The CDR3 sequence is CASSPYDRTYEQYF. CDR3 DNA: TGTGCCAGCTCACCATACGATAGAACCTACGAGCAGTACTTC.